These T cell receptor beta chains were read from a single sample in a study of CD8+ T cells in alopecia areata. The method was immunoSEQ multiplex PCR; TCRdb's version includes in-frame clones alone and lacks a portion of them. The sample records under 250,000 clones, less than 75% being singletons. Specimen: CD4+ T cells sorted from blood, collected at week 4, from a patient treated with tofacitinib. These receptors were obtained from a human donor with alopecia areata. Both conserved end residues are part of each CDR3. Fields, in order: V gene, clone size, J gene, D gene, CDR3 protein, CDR3 DNA. The D gene is left open where the match is weak. Size is omitted from some rows. Given values are once, few, many or a class for expanded clones.

v_gene: TRBV29-1
abundance: -
j_gene: TRBJ1-1
d_gene: -
CDR3aa: CSVSTLSAFF
CDR3nt: TGCAGCGTTTCAACATTAAGTGCTTTCTTT

v_gene: TRBV25-1
abundance: -
j_gene: TRBJ2-5
d_gene: TRBD1
CDR3aa: CASGRTGSNQETQYF
CDR3nt: TGTGCCAGCGGTCGGACAGGGTCAAACCAAGAGACCCAGTACTTC

v_gene: TRBV9
abundance: -
j_gene: TRBJ1-2
d_gene: -
CDR3aa: CASSVTKVDYGYTF
CDR3nt: TGTGCCAGCAGCGTAACCAAAGTTGACTATGGCTACACCTTC

v_gene: TRBV30
abundance: -
j_gene: TRBJ2-3
d_gene: -
CDR3aa: CAWSAATVTDTQYF
CDR3nt: TGTGCCTGGAGTGCGGCCACCGTCACAGATACGCAGTATTTT

v_gene: TRBV29-1
abundance: -
j_gene: TRBJ1-1
d_gene: -
CDR3aa: CSVIRGNEAFF
CDR3nt: TGCAGCGTCATAAGAGGGAATGAAGCTTTCTTT

v_gene: TRBV5-6
abundance: once
j_gene: TRBJ2-2
d_gene: -
CDR3aa: CASSAELNTGELFF
CDR3nt: TGTGCCAGCAGCGCCGAGTTGAACACCGGGGAGCTGTTTTTT

v_gene: TRBV29-1
abundance: -
j_gene: TRBJ1-2
d_gene: -
CDR3aa: CSVHDKGWGSYGYTF
CDR3nt: TGCAGCGTACATGACAAGGGATGGGGAAGCTATGGCTACACCTTC

v_gene: TRBV29-1
abundance: -
j_gene: TRBJ1-1
d_gene: -
CDR3aa: CSVVDRLTNTEAFF
CDR3nt: TGCAGCGTAGTGGACCGGTTGACGAACACTGAAGCTTTCTTT

v_gene: TRBV4-1
abundance: -
j_gene: TRBJ2-7
d_gene: -
CDR3aa: CASSQRDGAAPYEQYF
CDR3nt: TGCGCCAGCAGCCAGAGGGACGGTGCGGCCCCCTACGAGCAGTACTTC

v_gene: TRBV7-9
abundance: few
j_gene: TRBJ1-1
d_gene: -
CDR3aa: CASSFDTRIEAFF
CDR3nt: TGTGCCAGCAGCTTCGACACTCGAATTGAAGCTTTCTTT

v_gene: TRBV10-3
abundance: few
j_gene: TRBJ2-1
d_gene: -
CDR3aa: CAIRPGPKMNEQFF
CDR3nt: TGTGCCATCAGACCGGGACCCAAGATGAATGAGCAGTTCTTC

v_gene: TRBV6-1
abundance: -
j_gene: TRBJ1-5
d_gene: -
CDR3aa: CATRTKNRDDEPQHF
CDR3nt: TGTGCCACCCGAACTAAAAACAGGGACGATGAGCCCCAGCATTTT

v_gene: TRBV20-1
abundance: -
j_gene: TRBJ1-1
d_gene: -
CDR3aa: CSALISSGAFF
CDR3nt: TGCAGTGCCCTGATCAGTTCTGGAGCTTTCTTT

v_gene: TRBV9
abundance: once
j_gene: TRBJ2-3
d_gene: TRBD2
CDR3aa: CASSVVASGGNLSTDTQYF
CDR3nt: TGTGCCAGCAGCGTAGTAGCTAGCGGGGGGAACCTTAGCACAGATACGCAGTATTTT

v_gene: TRBV7-3
abundance: -
j_gene: TRBJ1-1
d_gene: -
CDR3aa: CASSFETLEAFF
CDR3nt: TGTGCCAGCAGCTTCGAAACTCTTGAAGCTTTCTTT

v_gene: TRBV29-1
abundance: -
j_gene: TRBJ2-5
d_gene: TRBD1
CDR3aa: CSVGQGQETQYF
CDR3nt: TGCAGCGTGGGACAGGGGCAAGAGACCCAGTACTTC

v_gene: TRBV12-5
abundance: -
j_gene: TRBJ1-5
d_gene: TRBD1
CDR3aa: CASGPGGDRQPQHF
CDR3nt: TGTGCTAGTGGTCCAGGGGGGGATCGGCAGCCCCAGCATTTT

v_gene: TRBV6-1
abundance: -
j_gene: TRBJ2-7
d_gene: -
CDR3aa: CASKPNPGGTYEQYF
CDR3nt: TGTGCCAGCAAACCCAATCCCGGGGGCACCTACGAGCAGTACTTC

v_gene: TRBV10-1
abundance: -
j_gene: TRBJ2-4
d_gene: -
CDR3aa: CASSDPLRKRIQYF
CDR3nt: TGCGCCAGCAGTGATCCACTAAGGAAAAGAATTCAGTACTTC

v_gene: TRBV9
abundance: -
j_gene: TRBJ1-6
d_gene: -
CDR3aa: CASNQGSGSPLHF
CDR3nt: TGTGCCAGCAATCAGGGGTCAGGTTCACCCCTCCACTTT

v_gene: TRBV27
abundance: -
j_gene: TRBJ2-7
d_gene: -
CDR3aa: CASSSPQGPTNEQYF
CDR3nt: TGTGCCAGCAGTTCCCCCCAGGGCCCAACAAACGAGCAGTACTTC

v_gene: TRBV30
abundance: -
j_gene: TRBJ1-6
d_gene: TRBD1
CDR3aa: CAWSPGQSLSPLHF
CDR3nt: TGTGCCTGGAGCCCGGGACAGTCGCTTTCACCCCTCCACTTT

v_gene: TRBV4-3
abundance: few
j_gene: TRBJ1-6
d_gene: TRBD1
CDR3aa: CASSWTGQRGSPLHF
CDR3nt: TGCGCCAGCAGCTGGACAGGGCAACGTGGTTCACCCCTCCACTTT

v_gene: TRBV29-1
abundance: -
j_gene: TRBJ2-1
d_gene: TRBD2
CDR3aa: CSADSGDNNEQFF
CDR3nt: TGCAGCGCGGATAGCGGGGATAACAATGAGCAGTTCTTC

v_gene: TRBV7-2
abundance: -
j_gene: TRBJ2-3
d_gene: -
CDR3aa: CASSFPAGDTQYF
CDR3nt: TGTGCCAGCAGCTTCCCAGCTGGGGATACGCAGTATTTT

v_gene: TRBV27
abundance: -
j_gene: TRBJ2-7
d_gene: TRBD1
CDR3aa: CASGKGQGIYEQYF
CDR3nt: TGTGCCAGCGGTAAGGGACAGGGGATTTACGAGCAGTACTTC

v_gene: TRBV15
abundance: few
j_gene: TRBJ1-1
d_gene: -
CDR3aa: CATSRPGGSGFTEAFF
CDR3nt: TGTGCCACCAGCAGGCCTGGCGGATCTGGTTTCACTGAAGCTTTCTTT

v_gene: TRBV9
abundance: -
j_gene: TRBJ1-2
d_gene: -
CDR3aa: CASSVNSDYGYTF
CDR3nt: TGTGCCAGCAGCGTTAACTCGGACTATGGCTACACCTTC

v_gene: TRBV18
abundance: -
j_gene: TRBJ1-1
d_gene: -
CDR3aa: CASSPVAGDGEAFF
CDR3nt: TGTGCCAGCTCACCAGTCGCAGGGGACGGTGAAGCTTTCTTT

v_gene: TRBV27
abundance: -
j_gene: TRBJ2-1
d_gene: TRBD2
CDR3aa: CASSFDGGSYNEQFF
CDR3nt: TGTGCCAGCAGTTTTGACGGGGGGTCCTACAATGAGCAGTTCTTC

v_gene: TRBV5-1
abundance: many
j_gene: TRBJ1-4
d_gene: -
CDR3aa: CASSPGLGEKLFF
CDR3nt: TGCGCCAGCAGCCCAGGGTTGGGTGAAAAACTGTTTTTT

v_gene: TRBV7-8
abundance: few
j_gene: TRBJ2-7
d_gene: TRBD2
CDR3aa: CASSLGLTLAGGSYEQYF
CDR3nt: TGTGCCAGCAGCTTAGGGCTGACACTAGCGGGCGGCTCCTACGAGCAGTACTTC

v_gene: TRBV18
abundance: -
j_gene: TRBJ1-5
d_gene: -
CDR3aa: CASSPPGLDQPQHF
CDR3nt: TGTGCCAGCTCACCTCCGGGGTTGGATCAGCCCCAGCATTTT

v_gene: TRBV30
abundance: -
j_gene: TRBJ2-5
d_gene: -
CDR3aa: CAWSQLGETQYF
CDR3nt: TGTGCCTGGAGCCAACTCGGGGAGACCCAGTACTTC

v_gene: TRBV7-7
abundance: -
j_gene: TRBJ2-7
d_gene: TRBD1
CDR3aa: CASSPGDSPYEQYF
CDR3nt: TGTGCCAGCAGCCCCGGGGACAGCCCTTACGAGCAGTACTTC

v_gene: TRBV19
abundance: -
j_gene: TRBJ1-5
d_gene: -
CDR3aa: CASTREYVDQPQHF
CDR3nt: TGTGCCAGTACGCGGGAGTATGTGGATCAGCCCCAGCATTTT

v_gene: TRBV6-5
abundance: few
j_gene: TRBJ2-6
d_gene: -
CDR3aa: CASKTSGANVLTF
CDR3nt: TGTGCCAGCAAAACCTCTGGGGCCAACGTCCTGACTTTC

v_gene: TRBV7-2
abundance: few
j_gene: TRBJ2-1
d_gene: TRBD1
CDR3aa: CASFDTGATPEQFF
CDR3nt: TGTGCCAGCTTTGATACAGGGGCTACCCCTGAGCAGTTCTTC

v_gene: TRBV29-1
abundance: few
j_gene: TRBJ1-2
d_gene: -
CDR3aa: CSVVPRLQGGYGYTF
CDR3nt: TGCAGCGTTGTACCTAGGCTCCAAGGGGGCTATGGCTACACCTTC

v_gene: TRBV11-3
abundance: few
j_gene: TRBJ1-5
d_gene: -
CDR3aa: CASSLDFQTGHHLPQHF
CDR3nt: TGTGCCAGCAGCTTAGATTTCCAAACAGGTCACCATTTGCCCCAGCATTTT

v_gene: TRBV30
abundance: -
j_gene: TRBJ1-4
d_gene: -
CDR3aa: CAWSGGERQKLFF
CDR3nt: TGTGCCTGGAGCGGAGGGGAGAGGCAAAAACTGTTTTTT

v_gene: TRBV27
abundance: few
j_gene: TRBJ2-7
d_gene: -
CDR3aa: CASSLSFGAYEQYF
CDR3nt: TGTGCCAGCAGTTTATCTTTCGGAGCCTACGAGCAGTACTTC

v_gene: TRBV5-6
abundance: -
j_gene: TRBJ1-2
d_gene: -
CDR3aa: CASTYQPGGSFGYTF
CDR3nt: TGTGCCAGCACCTATCAACCTGGCGGGTCGTTTGGCTACACCTTC

v_gene: TRBV30
abundance: -
j_gene: TRBJ2-5
d_gene: -
CDR3aa: CASGETSSYQETQYF
CDR3nt: TGTGCCTCGGGGGAGACCTCCTCGTACCAAGAGACCCAGTACTTC

v_gene: TRBV10-2
abundance: -
j_gene: TRBJ1-2
d_gene: -
CDR3aa: CASSTGSGWGYTF
CDR3nt: TGCGCCAGCTCCACAGGGTCTGGATGGGGCTACACCTTC

v_gene: TRBV29-1
abundance: -
j_gene: TRBJ2-7
d_gene: TRBD1
CDR3aa: CSVADRGHEQYF
CDR3nt: TGCAGCGTTGCGGACAGGGGCCACGAGCAGTACTTC

v_gene: TRBV30
abundance: -
j_gene: TRBJ2-7
d_gene: -
CDR3aa: CAWSVLGRRAEQYF
CDR3nt: TGTGCCTGGAGTGTACTCGGCAGGCGGGCCGAGCAGTACTTC

v_gene: TRBV4-3
abundance: few
j_gene: TRBJ1-6
d_gene: -
CDR3aa: CASSQDLTPPLHF
CDR3nt: TGCGCCAGCAGCCAAGATCTTACACCACCCCTCCACTTT

v_gene: TRBV5-1
abundance: -
j_gene: TRBJ2-3
d_gene: -
CDR3aa: CASKDATTDTQYF
CDR3nt: TGCGCCAGCAAAGACGCCACCACAGATACGCAGTATTTT

v_gene: TRBV30
abundance: -
j_gene: TRBJ1-3
d_gene: -
CDR3aa: CAWTSSGNTIYF
CDR3nt: TGTGCCTGGACTAGCTCTGGAAACACCATATATTTT

v_gene: TRBV11-2
abundance: few
j_gene: TRBJ1-1
d_gene: -
CDR3aa: CASSLQSVTEAFF
CDR3nt: TGTGCCAGCAGCTTACAAAGCGTAACTGAAGCTTTCTTT

v_gene: TRBV5-6
abundance: few
j_gene: TRBJ2-7
d_gene: -
CDR3aa: CASSLVADYEQYF
CDR3nt: TGTGCCAGCAGCTTGGTTGCGGACTACGAGCAGTACTTC